This TCR beta chain is drawn from a study of cytomegalovirus exposure and HLA in healthy donors. Comment on this clone: An end of the junction does not agree with germline; a read error may underlie this.

There are 18 residues in the CDR3. The germline V gene has CDR1 ENHRY and CDR2 SYGVKD. Some clones are missing from TCRdb's copy, which holds only in-frame ones; the method was immunoSEQ multiplex PCR. The sample holds 110,000 or so clones; 70% to 90% are singletons and the top ten take about 4.5%. The receptor was isolated from a man younger than 35 in good health and CMV-seropositive. What was sequenced was PBMCs. This chain joins TRBV10-3 and TRBJ2-6; D might be TRBD1 (6 bases). The CDR3 loop reads CAISAENRVPSGTNVLTF. In DNA, the CDR3 is TGTGCCATCAGTGCTGAGAACAGGGTCCCGTCTGGGACCAACGTCCTGACTTTC.